This T cell receptor beta chain appears in the sequencing data of a study of tumor and adjacent non-tumor tissue in lung cancer. Study details: Patients comprised 12 adenocarcinoma, a couple of squamous cell carcinoma and 1 small cell lung cancer. Study results and caveats: TCR diversity was significantly greater in tumor than normal lung tissue. Normal lung showed higher cumulative top 100 clone frequency than tumor.

This CDR3 has 13 amino acids. CDR1 and CDR2 (germline): SGHDN, FVKESK. The library came from three nested PCR rounds adapted from ARM-PCR protocols. MiXCR, applied by TCRdb to the multiplex PCR reads, yields one record per CDR3 protein. Among about 85,000 distinct CDR3 sequences listed, roughly 62% were seen once. With respect to this clonotype: Its antigen is not known. Being one base from a much bigger clone, this may be a read error.

No cell sorting was done before RNA was extracted from the tissue. The sequence was obtained from a man aged 70 or older with non-small cell lung cancer. Sequenced sample: lung tumor tissue. V usage is TRBV14 and J usage is TRBJ1-2; D perhaps matches TRBD1 (5 bases). As DNA, the CDR3 is TGTACCAGCAGCCAAAGCAGGGCCTATGGCTACACCTTC. Protein: CTSSQSRAYGYTF.